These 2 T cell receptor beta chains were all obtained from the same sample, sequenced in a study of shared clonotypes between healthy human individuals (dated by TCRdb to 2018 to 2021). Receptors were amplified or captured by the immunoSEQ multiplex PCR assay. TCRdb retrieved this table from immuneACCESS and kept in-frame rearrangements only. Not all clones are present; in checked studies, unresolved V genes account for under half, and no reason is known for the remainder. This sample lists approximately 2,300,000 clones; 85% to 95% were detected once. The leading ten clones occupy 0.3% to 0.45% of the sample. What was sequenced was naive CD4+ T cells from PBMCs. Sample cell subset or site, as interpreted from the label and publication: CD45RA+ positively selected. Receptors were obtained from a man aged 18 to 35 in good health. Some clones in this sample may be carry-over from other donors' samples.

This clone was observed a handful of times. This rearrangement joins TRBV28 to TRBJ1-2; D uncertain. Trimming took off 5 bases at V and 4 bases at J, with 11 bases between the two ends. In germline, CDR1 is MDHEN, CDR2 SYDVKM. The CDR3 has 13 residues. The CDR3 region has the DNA TGTGCCAGCAGTCCGGAGTCCCCCTATGGCTACACCTTC. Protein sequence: CASSPESPYGYTF.

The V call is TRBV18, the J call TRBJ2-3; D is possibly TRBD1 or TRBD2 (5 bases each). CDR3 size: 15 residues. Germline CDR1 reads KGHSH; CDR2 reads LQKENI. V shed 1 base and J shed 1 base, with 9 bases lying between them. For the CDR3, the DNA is TGTGCCAGCTCACCACTGGGGGTCGGCACAGATACGCAGTATTTT. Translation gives CASSPLGVGTDTQYF.